This entry lists 26 T cell receptor beta chains sequenced from one sample in a study of shared clonotypes between healthy human individuals. CD45RO-negative, CCR7-selected cells formed the naive CD8 fraction, which excluded terminally differentiated effector memory CD45RA+ cells. TCRdb keeps only in-frame clones here, not all; method: immunoSEQ multiplex PCR. The profile shows about 2,100,000 clones, 93% of them singletons. Sequencing was done on a sample of naive CD8+ T cells from PBMCs. The receptor source for this set is a man younger than 30 in good health. Some clones in this sample may be carry-over from other donors' samples.

This clone has only one observation. V and J are TRBV7-9 and TRBJ2-4; D possibly corresponds to TRBD2 (5 bases). Trimming removed 4 bases at V and 0 bases at J, with 19 bases between. CDR3 length: 18 amino acids. Germline CDR1 is SEHNR and CDR2 is FQNEAQ (reference sequence). CDR3 sequence (DNA): TGTGCCAGCAGCTCCCTGACGGCGGAGGATCTAGCCAAAAACATTCAGTACTTC. This encodes CASSSLTAEDLAKNIQYF.

V and J are TRBV5-6 and TRBJ1-1; 7 bases align to TRBD1. Losses at the gene ends were 4 bases for V and 1 base for J; bases not matched to a gene: 4. Germline V gives CDR1 SGHDT, CDR2 YYEEEE. The CDR3 has 14 amino acids. CDR3 sequence (DNA): TGTGCCAGCAGCACAGGGGAAAGGAACACTGAAGCTTTCTTT. This gives the protein CASSTGERNTEAFF.

The gene calls are TRBV28 and TRBJ1-3; TRBD1 is a possible D gene (5 bases). The CDR3 runs to 11 residues. Germline V lookup: CDR1 MDHEN, CDR2 SYDVKM. V was cut by 4 bases and J by 8 bases, with 6 bases left in between. The DNA of the CDR3 is TGTGCCAGCAGTTGGGGGGACACCATATATTTT. Residues: CASSWGDTIYF.

This clone has a single count. CDR3 in DNA: TGTGCCAGCAGTTTATTGGGACAGGGGGCATACGAGCAGTACTTC. Its translation is CASSLLGQGAYEQYF. The chain is built from TRBV28 and TRBJ2-7, with 12 bases aligning to TRBD1. The ends lost 1 base at V and 4 bases at J; junction bases unmatched: 2. This CDR3 comprises 15 residues. CDR1 is MDHEN, CDR2 SYDVKM, per germline.

Note on this clone: The same CDR3 can be traced to other DNA sequences in this sample. The chain uses TRBV28 and TRBJ2-3; D is possibly TRBD1 or TRBD2 (5 bases each). The CDR3 runs to 14 residues. Germline-derived CDR1 and CDR2 are MDHEN and SYDVKM. V dropped 2 bases and J dropped 4 bases, with 10 bases sitting between them. The CDR3 bases are TGTGCCAGCAGTTTAGGGACGGCGTCAGATACGCAGTATTTT. Encoded protein: CASSLGTASDTQYF.

J is TRBJ2-7 and V is TRBV6-5; D gene unclear. Germline-derived CDR1 and CDR2 are MNHEY and SVGAGI. The CDR3 runs to 14 residues. The V gene lost 2 bases and the J gene lost 7 bases, with 15 bases spanning the gap. For the CDR3, the DNA is TGTGCCAGCAGTTACGCCCCCGGCAGTCTTGAGCAGTACTTC. Its protein is CASSYAPGSLEQYF.

The J gene is TRBJ1-2, the V gene TRBV28; D might be TRBD1 (5 bases). The CDR3 runs 18 residues. Trimming shortened V by 3 bases and J by 4 bases, and 24 bases separated the two germline ends. CDR1 and CDR2 (germline): MDHEN, SYDVKM. The CDR3 DNA reads TGTGCCAGCAGTTTCGATCCGACAGAAGCACCTAGGTTCTATGGCTACACCTTC. This encodes CASSFDPTEAPRFYGYTF.

The chain carries TRBV7-9 and TRBJ2-1; a weak D match, TRBD1 (5 bases). Looked up from germline, CDR1 is SEHNR and CDR2 is FQNEAQ (reference sequence). Trimming cost V 3 bases and J 1 base, with 10 bases left between them. The CDR3 runs 15 residues. This chain's CDR3 is CASSFDSSSYNEQFF. Written as DNA, the CDR3 is TGTGCCAGCAGCTTTGACAGCTCGTCCTACAATGAGCAGTTCTTC. Looking up the rest from reference TRBV7-9 and TRBJ2-1 gives the full variable domain: DTGVSQNPRHKITKRGQNVTFRCDPISEHNRLYWYRQTLGQGPEFLTYFQNEAQLEKSRLLSDRFSAERPKGSFSTLEIQRTEQGDSAMYLCASSFDSSSYNEQFFGPGTRLTVL.

The V gene is TRBV12-5, the J gene TRBJ1-1, with D perhaps TRBD1 (5 bases). CDR3 size: 13 residues. Germline CDR1 and CDR2: LGHNT and FRNRAP. Trimming pared 2 bases from V and 5 bases from J, leaving 9 bases between. The CDR3 spells CASGLWGGTEAFF. For the CDR3, the DNA is TGTGCTAGTGGTTTGTGGGGGGGGACTGAAGCTTTCTTT.

The chain is built from TRBV19 and TRBJ2-1; 11 bases fit TRBD1. CDR3 length: 13 amino acids. The V gene end was trimmed by 10 bases and the J gene end by 7 bases; junction bases not matched to a gene: 6. Germline assignment: CDR1 LNHDA and CDR2 SQIVND (reference sequence). The DNA for the CDR3 is TGTGCCACCCTGGACAGGGGGCGGAATGAGCAGTTCTTC. Encoded protein: CATLDRGRNEQFF.

The chain recombines TRBV11-2 with TRBJ2-7; 10 bases align to TRBD1. CDR3 length: 17 amino acids. Germline V gives CDR1 SGHAT, CDR2 FQNNGV. Trimming took 0 bases from V and 1 from J; bases not matched to a gene: 6. CDR3: CASSLDGTGVLSYEQYF. CDR3 coding DNA: TGTGCCAGCAGCTTAGACGGGACAGGGGTTTTATCCTACGAGCAGTACTTC.

The rearrangement links TRBV5-5 to TRBJ2-1, with 9 bases lining up with TRBD1. V gave up 0 bases and J gave up 7 bases; unmatched junction bases: 11. Germline V gene data show CDR1 as SGHKS and CDR2 as YYEKEE (reference sequence). This CDR3 has 17 residues. The CDR3 DNA reads as TGTGCCAGCAGCTTGGTGGGGACAGGGTTAAAGTGGAATGAGCAGTTCTTC. This sequence encodes CASSLVGTGLKWNEQFF.

The genes are TRBV2 and TRBJ1-5, with D perhaps TRBD1 (6 bases). The CDR3 loop spans 17 amino acids. Germline V gives CDR1 SNHLY, CDR2 FYNNEI. Trimming took off 1 base at V and 0 bases at J, with 13 bases between the two ends. DNA of the CDR3: TGTGCCAGCAGTGAAGTCGAGGACAGCGTTAGCAATCAGCCCCAGCATTTT. Translated: CASSEVEDSVSNQPQHF.

The sample holds one count of this clone. This chain uses TRBV2 with TRBJ2-7, with D possibly being TRBD2 (5 bases). The germline V gene encodes CDR1 SNHLY and CDR2 FYNNEI. CDR3 size: 13 residues. Trimming left V 11 bases short and J 3 bases short, with 17 bases between. CDR3 region: CAWIGSPNYEQYF. CDR3 in DNA: TGTGCCTGGATAGGGAGTCCGAACTACGAGCAGTACTTC.

For the CDR3, the DNA is TGCAGCGTTCGCCAACAAGGGAACTATGGCTACACCTTC. This encodes CSVRQQGNYGYTF. The chain uses TRBV29-1 and TRBJ1-2, with no clear D. V lost 5 bases and J 2 bases, leaving 12 bases between the germline ends. This CDR3 is built from 13 residues. CDR1 is SQVTM, CDR2 ANQGSEA, per germline.

The table lists this clone with a count of one. The chain employs TRBV6-1 and TRBJ1-2; tentatively, D is TRBD1 (5 bases). The CDR3 consists of 13 residues. The germline gives CDR1 MNHNS, CDR2 SASEGT. The ends were cut back, 11 bases at V and 3 bases at J, with 16 bases in the middle. CDR3 DNA sequence: TGTGCCGCAACCCCCAGGGTCGACTATGGCTACACCTTC. It specifies CAATPRVDYGYTF.

This chain uses TRBV5-1 with TRBJ1-4; 7 bases are a match to TRBD1. The CDR3 spans 15 residues. With 4 bases clipped from V and 8 bases from J, the junction kept 11 bases outside the gene matches. Germline assignment: CDR1 SGHRS and CDR2 YFSETQ. CDR3 in DNA: TGCGCCAGCAGCCAAAGGACAGGTGAACCCGAAAAACTGTTTTTT. This codes for CASSQRTGEPEKLFF.

The count of this clone is one. This rearrangement joins TRBV5-1 to TRBJ2-7, with TRBD1 matching 7 bases. V shed 2 bases, J shed 0 bases, and the junction held 5 bases outside the gene matches. There are 15 residues in the CDR3. Germline-derived CDR1 and CDR2 are SGHRS and YFSETQ. CDR3 region: CASSFGQDLSYEQYF. CDR3 nucleotides: TGCGCCAGCAGCTTCGGACAGGACCTCTCCTACGAGCAGTACTTC.

V and J are TRBV7-9 and TRBJ1-5, with 9 bases that match TRBD1. The V gene's germline CDR1 is SEHNR and CDR2 FQNEAQ (reference sequence). Trimming at V came to 4 bases and at J to 7 bases, leaving 11 bases not matched to a gene. The CDR3 is 16 amino acids. DNA for the CDR3: TGTGCCAGCAGCTCTTGGGACAGGGAGGGTGGCCAGCCCCAGCATTTT. Protein: CASSSWDREGGQPQHF. Together with reference TRBV7-9 and TRBJ1-5, the CDR3 gives the full variable domain: DTGVSQNPRHKITKRGQNVTFRCDPISEHNRLYWYRQTLGQGPEFLTYFQNEAQLEKSRLLSDRFSAERPKGSFSTLEIQRTEQGDSAMYLCASSSWDREGGQPQHFGDGTRLSIL.

This chain joins TRBV27 and TRBJ2-1, with TRBD2 matching 7 bases. Germline CDR1 reads MNHEY; CDR2 reads SMNVEV (reference sequence). V was clipped by 3 bases and J by 3 bases; unmatched bases: 5. The CDR3 is 15 residues long. The CDR3 reads CASSFWEGRYNEQFF. CDR3 coding DNA: TGTGCCAGCAGTTTTTGGGAGGGCCGCTACAATGAGCAGTTCTTC.

The J gene is TRBJ2-7, the V gene TRBV27; no clear D. Germline lookup yields CDR1 MNHEY and CDR2 SMNVEV (reference sequence). The CDR3 runs 14 residues. Trimming cost V 7 bases and J 2 bases, with 15 bases left between them. CDR3 protein: CASTSDGLAYEQYF. DNA for the CDR3: TGTGCCAGCACCTCGGACGGGTTAGCCTACGAGCAGTACTTC.

The rearrangement joins TRBV5-5 to TRBJ2-2, with TRBD1 identical over 8 bases. The CDR3 totals 16 residues. V was clipped by 3 bases and J by 1 base; unmatched bases: 5. Germline CDR1 reads SGHKS; CDR2 reads YYEKEE (reference sequence). CDR3 sequence reads: CASSSTGTGNTGELFF. The DNA of the CDR3 is TGTGCCAGCAGCTCCACCGGGACAGGGAACACCGGGGAGCTGTTTTTT.

CDR3 protein: CASSVDSRLAGRPNEQFF. The CDR3 DNA reads TGTGCCAGCAGCGTAGACTCTCGACTAGCGGGACGCCCCAATGAGCAGTTCTTC. The genes are TRBV9 and TRBJ2-1; 11 bases are shared with TRBD2. The CDR3 has 18 residues. Losses at the gene ends were 0 bases for V and 6 bases for J; bases not matched to a gene: 11. Germline CDR1 SGDLS, CDR2 YYNGEE.

CDR3 coding DNA: TGTGCCAGCAACGACAGGGGAGAGCAGTTCTTC. This gives the protein CASNDRGEQFF. J is TRBJ2-1 and V is TRBV27; 8 nucleotides align to TRBD1. V shed 7 bases and J 10 bases; nucleotides not matched to a gene: 3. Germline assignment: CDR1 MNHEY and CDR2 SMNVEV (reference sequence). This CDR3 contains 11 residues.

The J gene is TRBJ1-5, the V gene TRBV6-5; a weak D match, TRBD1 (5 bases). The V gene's germline CDR1 is MNHEY and CDR2 SVGAGI. The CDR3 runs 14 residues. Trimming shortened V by 5 bases and J by 4 bases, and 12 bases separated the two germline ends. The CDR3 nucleotides are TGTGCCAGCAGTCAGGGAATCTATAATCAGCCCCAGCATTTT. Amino acid sequence: CASSQGIYNQPQHF.

This clone came up once. This rearrangement joins TRBV19 to TRBJ1-4; no clear D gene. Trimming cost V 7 bases and J 6 bases, with 15 bases left between them. The CDR3 extends over 14 amino acids. CDR1 and CDR2 from the germline V gene are LNHDA and SQIVND (reference sequence). CDR3 sequence reads: CASTETPSDEKLFF. DNA for the CDR3: TGTGCCAGTACTGAGACCCCTAGCGATGAAAAACTGTTTTTT.